This record looks at one T cell receptor beta chain sequence and its context. One junction end disagrees with the germline gene, perhaps due to a read error. These data originate in a study of T-cell memory formation after mild COVID-19. This CDR3 is 11 amino acids long. TCRdb re-called the 5' RACE reads with MiXCR, one entry per CDR3 protein. The sample holds roughly 400,000 distinct CDR3 sequences, about 24% seen once. This TCR derives from an adult woman who had mild COVID-19 (a few samples of this study predate the infection). Cell type and time point are not known. The sequencing sample was made of PBMCs or a T cell subset sorted from them (not recorded which). This chain joins TRBV12-3 or TRBV12-4 and TRBJ1-2; possibly TRBD1 for D (5 bases). CDR3 loop: CASSRGTGYTF. For the CDR3, the DNA is TGTGCAAGCAGTAGAGGGACTGGCTACACCTTC.